This T cell receptor (beta chain) was sequenced in a study of cytomegalovirus exposure and HLA in healthy donors. The study, taken as a whole, reports: Researchers left out some V segments, among them TRBV6-2 and TRBV6-3, as indistinguishable. In a later analysis, a missense DCLRE1C variant was linked to TCR beta V- and J-gene trimming.

This clone has just one count. As yet, its antigen is unknown. Researchers ran the PCR with 60 Vbeta and 13 Jbeta primers. The table came from immunoSEQ multiplex PCR; TCRdb's copy has only in-frame clones and leaves some out. This table holds about 180,000 clones, around 80% found once. This CDR3 region has 14 residues. V was shortened by 5 bases and J by 4 bases, with 14 bases between the two germline ends. Germline CDR1 is LGHNT and CDR2 is FRNRAP. This sequence originates from a woman aged 30 to 39 in good health and CMV-seronegative. The material sequenced was PBMCs. The chain combines TRBV12-5 with TRBJ1-1, with D possibly TRBD1 on 6 matching bases. CDR3 residues: CASGKGGLGTEAFF. The CDR3 DNA reads TGTGCTAGTGGTAAGGGGGGGCTCGGCACTGAAGCTTTCTTT.